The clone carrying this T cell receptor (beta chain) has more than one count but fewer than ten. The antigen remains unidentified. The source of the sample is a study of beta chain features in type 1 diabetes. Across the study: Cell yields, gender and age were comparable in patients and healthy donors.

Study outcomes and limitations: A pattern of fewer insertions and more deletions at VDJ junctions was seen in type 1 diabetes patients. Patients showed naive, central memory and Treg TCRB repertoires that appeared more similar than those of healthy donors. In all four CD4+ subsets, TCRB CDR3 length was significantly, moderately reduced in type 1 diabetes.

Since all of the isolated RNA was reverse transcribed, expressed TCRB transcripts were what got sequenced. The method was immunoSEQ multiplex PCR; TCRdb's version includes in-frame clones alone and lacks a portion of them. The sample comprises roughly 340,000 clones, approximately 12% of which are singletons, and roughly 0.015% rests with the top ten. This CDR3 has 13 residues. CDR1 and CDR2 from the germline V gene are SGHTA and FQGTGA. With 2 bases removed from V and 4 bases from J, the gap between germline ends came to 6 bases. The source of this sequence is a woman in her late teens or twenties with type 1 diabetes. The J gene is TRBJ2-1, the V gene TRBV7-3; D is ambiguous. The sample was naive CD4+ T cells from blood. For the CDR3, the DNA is TGTGCCAGCAGCTTAGGGCCTTACAATGAGCAGTTCTTC. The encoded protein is CASSLGPYNEQFF.